This entry lists 29 T cell receptor beta chains sequenced from one sample in a study of CD8 T cells in ankylosing spondylitis. TCRdb used MiXCR to reprocess the 5' RACE reads, holding one entry per CDR3 protein. This sample has 250,000 to 350,000 distinct CDR3 sequences, with 15% to 20% found just once. Specimen: blood, either unsorted or a sorted T cell fraction (not recorded which). The receptor source for this set is a male donor with ankylosing spondylitis or in good health (not recorded which).

The rearrangement uses TRBV20-1 and TRBJ1-6, with D unclear. The CDR3 runs 13 residues. The germline V and J ends were trimmed by 3 bases and 6 bases, with 9 bases remaining between them. Per the germline V gene, CDR1 is DFQATT and CDR2 is SNEGSKA (reference sequence). CDR3 sequence reads: CSASPGVNSPLHF. For the CDR3, the DNA is TGCAGTGCTAGTCCGGGAGTTAATTCACCCCTCCACTTT.

The J gene is TRBJ2-4, the V gene TRBV5-1; possible D gene TRBD1, 6 bases. V dropped 1 base and J dropped 2 bases, with 13 bases sitting between them. CDR3 size: 16 residues. Germline CDR1 is SGHRS and CDR2 is YFSETQ. The CDR3 DNA follows: TGCGCCAGCAGCTTGTGGGCAGGGGCGACCAAAAACATTCAGTACTTC. Residues: CASSLWAGATKNIQYF. Full variable domain (remainder filled in from reference TRBV5-1 and TRBJ2-4): KAGVTQTPRYLIKTRGQQVTLSCSPISGHRSVSWYQQTPGQGLQFLFEYFSETQRNKGNFPGRFSGRQFSNSRSEMNVSTLELGDSALYLCASSLWAGATKNIQYFGAGTRLSVL.

Many counts were recorded for this clonotype. One end of the junction varies from germline; a read error may be responsible. This chain uses TRBV5-1 with TRBJ2-1, with 7 positions matching TRBD1. Germline V gene sequence: CDR1 SGHRS, CDR2 YFSETQ. CDR3 length: 14 residues. CDR3 DNA sequence: TGTGCCAGCAGTTTAGGTACAGGGGTCAATGAGCAGTTCTTC. Amino acids: CASSLGTGVNEQFF.

The rearrangement links TRBV9 to TRBJ2-2; D perhaps matches TRBD2 (5 bases). CDR3 length: 14 amino acids. The V end lost 0 bases, the J end lost 4 bases, and 7 bases lay between the germline ends. CDR1 is SGDLS and CDR2 is YYNGEE in the germline V gene. The CDR3 reads CASSVDEGTGELFF. The CDR3 DNA reads TGTGCCAGCAGCGTAGACGAGGGCACCGGGGAGCTGTTTTTT.

The CDR3 coding sequence is TGCGCCAGCAGCTTGTCGGGAGCGGGGGGGCCAACAGATACGCAGTATTTT. It translates to CASSLSGAGGPTDTQYF. The V and J genes are TRBV5-1 and TRBJ2-3; TRBD2 matches at 10 bases. The length of the CDR3 is 17 residues. Germline CDR1 SGHRS, CDR2 YFSETQ. With V trimmed by 1 base and J by 3 bases, 8 bases remained unmatched.

V gene TRBV6-5 combines with J gene TRBJ1-1; TRBD1 aligns across 8 bases. The trim removed 2 bases at V and 2 bases at J, leaving 13 bases unmatched. CDR1 MNHEY and CDR2 SVGAGI come from the germline V gene. The CDR3 is made up of 18 amino acids. The CDR3 DNA follows: TGTGCCAGCAGTTACCGACTTCCCGGGACAGGTAGAAACACTGAAGCTTTCTTT. Its protein product is CASSYRLPGTGRNTEAFF.

In its sample, this clonotype was seen many times. The CDR3 region is CASSAADTQYF. In DNA form, the CDR3 reads TGTGCCAGCTCGGCGGCAGATACGCAGTATTTT. The chain is built from TRBV5-4 and TRBJ2-3; D gene ambiguous. This CDR3 has 11 amino acids. The V and J ends lost 7 bases and 4 bases respectively, with 7 bases between them. Germline V lookup: CDR1 SGHNT, CDR2 YYREEE (reference sequence).

This clonotype showed up just once. This sequence joins TRBV25-1 and TRBJ2-3; D is possibly TRBD1 (6 bases). The CDR3 contains 13 residues. Germline values: CDR1 MGHDK, CDR2 SYGVNS. The ends were cut back, 4 bases at V and 4 bases at J, with 9 bases in the middle. The DNA of the CDR3 is TGTGCCAGCAGTGGTTCAGGGGCAGATACGCAGTATTTT. Encoded protein: CASSGSGADTQYF.

Many counts were recorded for this clonotype. V is TRBV7-6 and J is TRBJ1-3; D might be TRBD1 (5 bases). This CDR3 is built from 14 residues. Germline V lookup: CDR1 SGHVS, CDR2 FNYEAQ. Trimming stripped 2 bases from V and 2 bases from J, with 7 bases between. CDR3 DNA sequence: TGTGCCAGCAGCTTACAGGGACCTGGAAACACCATATATTTT. Amino acids: CASSLQGPGNTIYF. Full variable domain (missing parts from reference TRBV7-6 and TRBJ1-3): GAGVSQSPRYKVTKRGQDVALRCDPISGHVSLYWYRQALGQGPEFLTYFNYEAQQDKSGLPNDRFSAERPEGSISTLTIQRTEQRDSAMYRCASSLQGPGNTIYFGEGSWLTVV.

There are many counts of this clonotype. The chain recombines TRBV29-1 with TRBJ2-2, with 11 bases that match TRBD1. The CDR3 loop spans 13 amino acids. Unmatched junction bases numbered 2, after V lost 7 bases and J lost 4 bases. Germline assignment: CDR1 SQVTM and CDR2 ANQGSEA. The CDR3 DNA is TGCAGCGGTGGGACAGGGGGCACCGGGGAGCTGTTTTTT. Encoded protein: CSGGTGGTGELFF.

Remarks on this clonotype: Relative to the germline gene, one junction end is altered; a read error may explain this. The gene calls are TRBV24-1 and TRBJ1-5; possible D gene TRBD1, 5 bases. CDR1 KGHDR and CDR2 SFDVKD come from the germline V gene. The CDR3 is made up of 15 amino acids. CDR3 nucleotides: TGTGCCACCAGTGGAGGGGCCTATAGCAATCGGCCCCAGCATTTT. This codes for CATSGGAYSNRPQHF.

V is TRBV29-1 and J is TRBJ2-3; 13 bases line up with TRBD2. The trim removed 1 base at V and 3 bases at J, leaving 13 bases unmatched. Germline V lookup: CDR1 SQVTM, CDR2 ANQGSEA. The CDR3 contains 19 residues. CDR3 amino acids: CSVEGGAARTSGGTDTQYF. The CDR3 nucleotides are TGCAGCGTTGAAGGGGGTGCGGCCAGGACTAGCGGGGGAACAGATACGCAGTATTTT.

This clonotype was recorded many times. V and J are TRBV20-1 and TRBJ1-2; D unresolved. CDR3 length: 13 residues. CDR1 is DFQATT, CDR2 SNEGSKA, per germline (reference sequence). Trimming left V 0 bases short and J 3 bases short, with 8 bases between. The CDR3 nucleotides are TGCAGTGCTAGAGATATAGAGTACTATGGCTACACCTTC. It codes for CSARDIEYYGYTF.

This rearrangement joins TRBV30 to TRBJ2-3, with no clear D. This CDR3 has 11 residues. From germline, CDR1 is GTSNPN and CDR2 SVGIG (reference sequence). The ends were cut back, 4 bases at V and 6 bases at J, with 8 bases in the middle. The CDR3 is CAWTVLDTQYF. The CDR3, as DNA: TGTGCCTGGACCGTTTTGGATACGCAGTATTTT.

In this sample, this clonotype turned up many times. Here the CDR3 reads CASHTRWDRDSNQPQHF. In nucleotides, the CDR3 is TGTGCCAGCCACACAAGGTGGGACAGGGATAGCAATCAGCCCCAGCATTTT. J is TRBJ1-5 and V is TRBV28; TRBD1 agrees at 9 bases. Germline CDR1 reads MDHEN; CDR2 reads SYDVKM. CDR3 length equals 17 residues. With V trimmed by 8 bases and J by 0 bases, 11 bases remained unmatched.

The genes are TRBV6-1 and TRBJ1-6, with D possibly being TRBD1 (5 bases). V shed 6 bases and J shed 7 bases, with 13 bases lying between them. The CDR3 is 14 residues long. Germline V gene lookup returns CDR1 MNHNS and CDR2 SASEGT. CDR3 amino acids: CASRRDFINSPLHF. CDR3 bases: TGTGCCAGCAGGCGGGACTTTATAAATTCACCCCTCCACTTT.

V usage is TRBV6-2 or TRBV6-3 and J usage is TRBJ2-5; D is perhaps TRBD1 or TRBD2 (5 bases each). Trimming took 10 bases from V and 5 from J, leaving 17 bases between them. The length of the CDR3 is 13 residues. Germline V CDR1 and CDR2: MNHEY, SVGEGT. The CDR3 coding sequence is TGTGCCATCGCTAGGGGAGTGGGCGAGACCCAGTACTTC. It translates to CAIARGVGETQYF.

The table lists this clonotype with many counts. V gene TRBV9 combines with J gene TRBJ2-7, with 8 bases lining up with TRBD1. V lost 3 bases and J lost 6; bases outside the gene matches: 8. CDR1 is SGDLS, CDR2 YYNGEE, per germline. The CDR3 extends over 14 amino acids. CDR3 protein: CASSDADRAFEQYV. CDR3 coding DNA: TGTGCCAGCAGCGATGCGGACAGGGCATTCGAGCAGTACGTC.

This clonotype has just a few counts. The J gene is TRBJ1-2, the V gene TRBV12-3 or TRBV12-4, with D perhaps matching TRBD1 (5 bases). V was trimmed by 1 base and J by 8 bases, leaving 11 bases between them. This CDR3 has 13 amino acids. DNA for the CDR3: TGTGCCAGCAGTTTAGAGGGACGGGAGGGCTACACCTTC. Translating gives CASSLEGREGYTF.

This chain uses TRBV3-1 with TRBJ2-2, with 11 bases lining up with TRBD2. V dropped 11 bases and J dropped 1; count of bases not matched to a gene: 12. CDR3 length equals 17 residues. CDR1 and CDR2 (germline): LGHDT, YNNKEL (reference sequence). The CDR3 coding sequence is TGTGCCTCCGCGGCGCTAGCGGGGGGACAGAACACCGGGGAGCTGTTTTTT. This codes for CASAALAGGQNTGELFF. The whole variable domain, filled in from reference TRBV3-1 and TRBJ2-2, reads DTAVSQTPKYLVTQMGNDKSIKCEQNLGHDTMYWYKQDSKKFLKIMFSYNNKELIINETVPNRFSPKSPDKAHLNLHINSLELGDSAVYFCASAALAGGQNTGELFFGEGSRLTVL.

The rearrangement links TRBV6-4 to TRBJ2-1; tentative D call: TRBD2 (6 bases). This CDR3 spans 16 amino acids. Trimming shortened V by 0 bases and J by 7 bases, and 16 bases separated the two germline ends. Looked up from germline, CDR1 is MRHNA and CDR2 is SNTAGT. The CDR3 reads CASSDSAGTVPNEQFF. CDR3 nucleotides: TGTGCCAGCAGTGACTCGGCCGGGACTGTACCTAATGAGCAGTTCTTC.

V is TRBV20-1 and J is TRBJ2-2, with D unresolved. This CDR3 has 14 residues. From germline, CDR1 is DFQATT and CDR2 SNEGSKA (reference sequence). Deletions cut 3 bases from V and 3 bases from J, with 11 bases between. CDR3 in DNA: TGCAGTGCTAGTATCGGGTTTGACACCGGGGAGCTGTTTTTT. Its protein product is CSASIGFDTGELFF.

This clonotype was observed at least ten times. The chain employs TRBV5-1 and TRBJ2-3, with 7 bases fitting TRBD1. The germline V gene has CDR1 SGHRS and CDR2 YFSETQ. The CDR3 covers 15 residues. V shed 4 bases and J 2 bases; nucleotides not matched to a gene: 7. The CDR3 region is CASSRIQGNTDTQYF. CDR3 sequence (DNA): TGCGCCAGCAGCCGAATACAGGGGAACACAGATACGCAGTATTTT.

The genes are TRBV4-1 and TRBJ2-1; TRBD1 matches at 7 bases. This CDR3 is 14 amino acids long. The J segment lost 10 bases and the V segment lost 0 bases, leaving 6 bases of the junction unmatched. CDR1 and CDR2 (germline): MGHRA, YSYEKL. The CDR3 sequence: CASSQETGIREQFF. In DNA, the CDR3 is TGCGCCAGCAGCCAAGAGACAGGGATTAGGGAGCAGTTCTTC.

The DNA for the CDR3 is TGTGCCACCAGCGCCCAGGGGGTCTACGAGCAGTACGTC. Amino acids: CATSAQGVYEQYV. V usage is TRBV15 and J usage is TRBJ2-7; 7 bases are a match to TRBD1. The CDR3 runs to 13 residues. Looked up from germline, CDR1 is LNHNV and CDR2 is YYDKDF (reference sequence). V shed 5 bases, J shed 3 bases, and the junction held 4 bases outside the gene matches.

This clonotype was seen a few times. The genes are TRBV6-1 and TRBJ2-5; D might be TRBD2 (6 bases). Germline lookup yields CDR1 MNHNS and CDR2 SASEGT. This CDR3 is 14 amino acids long. V lost 6 bases, J lost 2 bases, and 13 bases lay in between. DNA of the CDR3: TGTGCCAGCAGCCCCCGCGGGGCACAAGAGACCCAGTACTTC. It encodes CASSPRGAQETQYF.

This clonotype was observed many times. The chain employs TRBV5-5 and TRBJ2-7, with D tentatively TRBD1 (6 bases). Between the trimmed V and J ends, which lost 2 bases and 0 bases, there was a span of 9 bases. Germline V CDR1 and CDR2: SGHKS, YYEKEE (reference sequence). The CDR3 loop spans 14 amino acids. CDR3: CASSFDRSSYEQYV. The CDR3 bases are TGTGCCAGCAGCTTTGACAGGAGCTCCTACGAGCAGTACGTC.

The chain carries TRBV7-2 and TRBJ2-7, with 11 nucleotides matching TRBD2. CDR3 length: 15 amino acids. Trimming removed 1 base from V and 4 bases from J; junction bases left unmatched: 3. Germline V gene sequence: CDR1 SGHTA, CDR2 FQGNSA. This chain's CDR3 is CASSLVLAGGYEQYV. CDR3 coding DNA: TGTGCCAGCAGCTTAGTCCTAGCGGGGGGATACGAGCAGTACGTC.

The chain recombines TRBV4-1 with TRBJ1-5; 7 bases are a match to TRBD1. The CDR3 loop spans 16 amino acids. V was clipped by 0 bases and J by 5 bases; unmatched bases: 7. Germline V gene data show CDR1 as MGHRA and CDR2 as YSYEKL. The CDR3: CASSQEPGQTYQPQHF. The CDR3 nucleotides are TGCGCCAGCAGCCAAGAACCGGGACAGACTTATCAGCCCCAGCATTTT.